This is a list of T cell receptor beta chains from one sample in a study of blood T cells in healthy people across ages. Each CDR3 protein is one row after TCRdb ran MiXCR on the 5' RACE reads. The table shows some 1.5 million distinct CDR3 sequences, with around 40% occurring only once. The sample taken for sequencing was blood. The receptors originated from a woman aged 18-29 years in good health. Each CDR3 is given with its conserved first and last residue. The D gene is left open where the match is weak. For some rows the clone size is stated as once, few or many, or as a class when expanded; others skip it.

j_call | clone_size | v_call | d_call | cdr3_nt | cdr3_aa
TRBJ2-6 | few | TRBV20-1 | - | TGCAGTGCTAAGGGCAGGTTAAGCTCTGGGGCCAACGTCCTGACTTTC | CSAKGRLSSGANVLTF
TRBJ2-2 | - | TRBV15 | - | TGTGCCACCAGCAGAGATCGTTCAGGGGCCGGGGAGCTGTTTTTT | CATSRDRSGAGELFF
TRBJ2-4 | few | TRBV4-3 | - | TGCGCCAGCAGCCAAGATGAACAGGGGACTGTGGGAAACATTCAGTACTTC | CASSQDEQGTVGNIQYF
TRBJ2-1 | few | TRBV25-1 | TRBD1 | TGTGCCAGCAGTGACCCCCCCCCTAGACAGGGTCGCAGTGAGCAGTTCTTC | CASSDPPPRQGRSEQFF
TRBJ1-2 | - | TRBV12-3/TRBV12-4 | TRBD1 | TGTGCCAGCAGCACAGGGGTATTCTATGGCTACACCTTC | CASSTGVFYGYTF
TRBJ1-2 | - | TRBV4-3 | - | TGCGCCAGCAGCCAAGACCCCGGAGGAGGTCCCTATGGCTACACCTTC | CASSQDPGGGPYGYTF
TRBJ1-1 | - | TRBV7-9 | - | TGTGCTCCGCGCCCGGGAATGAACACTGAAGCTTTCTTT | CAPRPGMNTEAFF
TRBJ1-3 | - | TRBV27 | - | TGTGCCAGCAGTTTCGCAGGGAGCTCTGGAAACACCATATATTTT | CASSFAGSSGNTIYF
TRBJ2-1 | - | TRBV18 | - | TGTGCCAGCTCACCCCCTTACAGTGTTGAGCAGTTCTTC | CASSPPYSVEQFF
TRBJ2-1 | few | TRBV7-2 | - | TGTGCCAGCAGCTTAGAACGGGGCTCAAATGAGCAGTTCTTC | CASSLERGSNEQFF
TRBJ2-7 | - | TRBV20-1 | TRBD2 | TGCAGTGCGGAGGGACTAGCGGGACGGTACGAGCAGTACTTC | CSAEGLAGRYEQYF
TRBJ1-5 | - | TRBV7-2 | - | TGTGCCAGCAGCTTCGGGGTTTTGACCAATCAGCCCCAGCATTTT | CASSFGVLTNQPQHF
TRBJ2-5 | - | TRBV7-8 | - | TGTGCCAGCAGACATCGGACCTTAACTATCCAGTACTTC | CASRHRTLTIQYF
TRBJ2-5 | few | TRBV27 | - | TGTGCCAGCAGTTTTGGGGGGAACAATGAGCAGTACTTC | CASSFGGNNEQYF
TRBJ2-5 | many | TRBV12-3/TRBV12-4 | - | TGTGCCAGCCGCGAACAGGGTGAGACCCAGTACTTC | CASREQGETQYF
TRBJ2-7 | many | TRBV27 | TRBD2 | TGTGCCAGCAGTCTCGGGACTAGCGGGAGGTACGAGCAGTACTTC | CASSLGTSGRYEQYF
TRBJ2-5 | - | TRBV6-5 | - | TGTGCCAGCATAGAAACAGGGCTGGGGGAGACCCAGTACTTC | CASIETGLGETQYF
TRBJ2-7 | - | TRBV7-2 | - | TGTGCCAGCAGCTTAGATTTACTAACTTACGAGCAGTACTTC | CASSLDLLTYEQYF
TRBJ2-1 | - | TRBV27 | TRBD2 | TGTGCCAGCAGACGGACTAGCGGATACTACAATGAGCAGTTCTTC | CASRRTSGYYNEQFF
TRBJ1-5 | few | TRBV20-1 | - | TGCAGTGCTAGTAGTGGAGACAGGAGGAATCAGCCCCAGCATTTT | CSASSGDRRNQPQHF
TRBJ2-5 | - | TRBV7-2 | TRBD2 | TGTGCCAGCAGCTTGGGTACCCTAGCGGGATTGGAGACCCAGTACTTC | CASSLGTLAGLETQYF
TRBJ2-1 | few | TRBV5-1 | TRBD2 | TGCGCCAGCAGCTTGACCGGGACTAGCGGGAACAATGAGCAGTTCTTC | CASSLTGTSGNNEQFF
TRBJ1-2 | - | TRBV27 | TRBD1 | TGTGCCAGCAATTTGGTTGGGGGACAGGGAAGGGGTGGCTACACCTTC | CASNLVGGQGRGGYTF
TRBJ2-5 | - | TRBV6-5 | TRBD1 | TGTGCCAGCAGTAGGGGACAGGGGCTTCAAGAGACCCAGTACTTC | CASSRGQGLQETQYF
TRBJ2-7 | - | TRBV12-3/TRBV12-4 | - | TGTGCCAGCAGTTTAGACGAGCACTACGAGCAGTACTTC | CASSLDEHYEQYF
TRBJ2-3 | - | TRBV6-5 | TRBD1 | TGTGCCAGCAGTTACGCGGACAGGGCTGCCGCAGATACGCAGTATTTT | CASSYADRAAADTQYF
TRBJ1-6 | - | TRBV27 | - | TGTGCCAGCAGTTTATCGCCGAGGGTTCTAAATTCACCCCTCCACTTT | CASSLSPRVLNSPLHF
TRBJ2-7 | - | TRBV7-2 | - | TGTGCCAGCAGCTTAGCGCTGGAGGATACCTCCTACAATGAGCAGTACTTC | CASSLALEDTSYNEQYF
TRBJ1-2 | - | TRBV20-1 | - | TGCAGTGCTAGAGTCAGCGGGGCAGGGAATGGCTACACCTTC | CSARVSGAGNGYTF
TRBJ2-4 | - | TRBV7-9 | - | TGTGCCAGCACCTTCGGTGACGGTGGGGCCAAAAACATTCAGTACTTC | CASTFGDGGAKNIQYF
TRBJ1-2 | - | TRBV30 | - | TGTGCCTGGAGTGCGACACCCACGGGAGGCTACACCTTC | CAWSATPTGGYTF
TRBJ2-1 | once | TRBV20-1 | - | TGCAGTGCTAGCCGTATTATCCCCAGCCGAGAGGACAATGAGCAGTTCTTC | CSASRIIPSREDNEQFF
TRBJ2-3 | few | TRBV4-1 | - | TGCGCCAGCAGCCAAACAGGGCCAGATACGCAGTATTTT | CASSQTGPDTQYF
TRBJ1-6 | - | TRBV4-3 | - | TGCGCCAGCAGCCCCAAGGAGGGACGGGGGAAGTCACCCCTCCACTTT | CASSPKEGRGKSPLHF
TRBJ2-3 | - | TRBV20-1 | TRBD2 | TGCAGTGCTACACTAGCGGGAGGGCCGGAAGATACGCAGTATTTT | CSATLAGGPEDTQYF
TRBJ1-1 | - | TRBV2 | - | TGTGCCAGCAAGTCGGACAGTAACACTGAAGCTTTCTTT | CASKSDSNTEAFF
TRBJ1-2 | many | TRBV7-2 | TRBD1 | TGTGCCAGCAGCTTAGAAGTGACAGGGGTTCGTGGCTACACCTTC | CASSLEVTGVRGYTF
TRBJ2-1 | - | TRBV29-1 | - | TGCAGCGTTCCTCATCTGGGAAGGGGCTATGAGCAGTTCTTC | CSVPHLGRGYEQFF
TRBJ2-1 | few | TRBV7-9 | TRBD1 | TGTGCCAGCAGCTGGTCAGGACAGGTATCCTACAATGAGCAGTTCTTC | CASSWSGQVSYNEQFF
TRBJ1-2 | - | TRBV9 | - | TGTGCCAGCAGCGTAGAGGATCACTATGGCTACACCTTC | CASSVEDHYGYTF
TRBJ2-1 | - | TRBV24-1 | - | TGTGCCACCAGTGCCCGGGAGTTCTACAATGAGCAGTTCTTC | CATSAREFYNEQFF
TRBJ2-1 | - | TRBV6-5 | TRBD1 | TGTGCCAGCAGACGTCCGGGACAGGGGACCTACAATGAGCAGTTCTTC | CASRRPGQGTYNEQFF
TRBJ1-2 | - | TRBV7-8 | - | TGTGCCAGCAGCTTAGCAGGGGATGGTTCTGCTAACTATGGCTACACCTTC | CASSLAGDGSANYGYTF
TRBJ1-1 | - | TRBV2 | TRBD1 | TGTGCCAACCGACAGGGGGTGAACACTGAAGCTTTCTTT | CANRQGVNTEAFF
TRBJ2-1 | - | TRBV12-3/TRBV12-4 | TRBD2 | TGTGCCAGCAGTAGCAGAGCCGGGACTAGCGGGAACTACAATGAGCAGTTCTTC | CASSSRAGTSGNYNEQFF
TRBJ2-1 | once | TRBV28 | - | TGTGCCAGCAGTTTATCGACGGCCTATAGCTCCTACAATGAGCAGTTCTTC | CASSLSTAYSSYNEQFF
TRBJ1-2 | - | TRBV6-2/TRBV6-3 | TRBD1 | TGTGCCAGCAGAAAGGGACAGCTCTATGGCTACACCTTC | CASRKGQLYGYTF
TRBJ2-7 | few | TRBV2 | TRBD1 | TGTGCCAGCAGGCCGGGACAGACTACCTACGAGCAGTACTTC | CASRPGQTTYEQYF